The sequence of this TCR beta chain was determined in a study of T cells in localized non-small cell lung cancer. Study results and limitations: In the blood, greater T cell density corresponded to longer overall survival. One tumor region alone was sequenced, and heterogeneity therefore remains possible. The study detected a median around 57 of the top 100 tumor clones in adjacent lung. The greatest T cell clonality was found in uninvolved adjacent lung (higher than in tumor).

A word on this clone: What it binds is unknown.

The CDR3 length is 14 residues. After removal of 6 bases from V and 7 bases from J, the junction contained 8 bases not matched to a gene. The germline V gene encodes CDR1 SNHLY and CDR2 FYNNEI. Sequencing was performed with immunoSEQ multiplex PCR; in TCRdb, only in-frame clones are kept and a portion is missing. The sample lists about 20,000 clones, about 80% occurring once. The receptor comes from a man aged 40 to 70 with stage I lung adenocarcinoma. Here the sequenced sample was peripheral blood, taken before any cancer treatment. The chain employs TRBV2 and TRBJ1-5; 8 bases are shared with TRBD1. The CDR3 sequence: CASRDREGGQPQHF. For the CDR3, the DNA is TGTGCCAGCAGGGACAGGGAGGGCGGACAGCCCCAGCATTTT.